The T cell receptor (beta chain) described here comes from a study of blood T cell repertoires in COVID-19. Study background: Specimens from acute and convalescent COVID-19 originated in the United States, Italy and Spain.

The CDR3 sequence is 12 residues long. V shed 4 bases, J shed 11 bases, and the junction held 3 bases outside the gene matches. Using immunoSEQ multiplex PCR, the repertoire was profiled, and TCRdb retains in-frame clones only, with some absent. The data contain over 75,000 clones, 79% of them seen just once; the ten biggest clones take up about 10%. The gene calls are TRBV12-3 or TRBV12-4 and TRBJ2-1; TRBD1 agrees at 9 bases. This receptor was obtained from a man aged 70-80 years with acute or convalescent COVID-19. Sequences were obtained from peripheral blood. The CDR3 loop is CASSWGQGQQFF. As DNA, the CDR3 is TGTGCCAGCAGTTGGGGACAGGGTCAGCAGTTCTTC.